The sequence of this T cell receptor beta chain was determined in a study of cytomegalovirus exposure and HLA in healthy donors. Study context: An analysis done earlier identified about 100 million unique TCR beta sequences from about 180 million T cells. Study observations and caveats: Three chains tied to CMV proved CMV antigen-specific in vitro.

This clone occurred once. What it recognizes is unknown. PCR used 60 Vbeta primers and 13 Jbeta primers. Sequencing used immunoSEQ multiplex PCR; TCRdb keeps in-frame clones, though not all of them. The sample lists about 140,000 clones, around 75% occurring once. CDR3 size: 14 residues. The ends were cut back, 2 bases at V and 3 bases at J, with 12 bases in the middle. Germline-derived CDR1 and CDR2 are SGHRS and YFSETQ. Sequencing was performed on PBMCs. This receptor was identified in a man aged 35 to 55 in good health and CMV-seronegative. The chain has TRBV5-1 and TRBJ2-7; TRBD1 might be the D (6 bases). For the CDR3, the DNA is TGCGCCAGCAGCTTACCAGGGGCGGTCTACGAGCAGTACTTC. This sequence encodes CASSLPGAVYEQYF.